This entry describes one TCR beta chain. The record originates from a study of T cell changes during pregnancy in multiple sclerosis. TCRdb's table, derived via immunoSEQ multiplex PCR, lists solely in-frame clones and lacks some. The data show around 39,000 clones, about 90% seen once. CDR1 and CDR2 (germline): MNHEY, SVGAGI. Trimming took off 6 bases at V and 3 bases at J, with 5 bases between the two ends. The CDR3 covers 11 residues. The V call is TRBV6-5, the J call TRBJ1-2; D gene unclear. The sequence came from a female donor with multiple sclerosis, enrolled in a pregnancy study. This specimen consisted of CD4+ T cells from peripheral blood mononuclear cells, obtained before pregnancy. The CDR3 DNA reads TGTGCCAGCAGGCGAGACTATGGCTACACCTTC. Residues: CASRRDYGYTF.